This TCR beta chain was found in a study of control samples from healthy donors and cancer patients. Germline loops: CDR1 KGHSH, CDR2 LQKENI. CDR3 size: 14 residues. V trimming: 3 bases; J trimming: 4 bases; junction bases outside the gene matches: 3. The method was immunoSEQ multiplex PCR; TCRdb's version includes in-frame clones alone and lacks a portion of them. Here the sample spans some 210,000 clones, 90% to 95% being singletons. Sample: blood. This TCR was sampled from a man between 25 and 39 years old in good health. The rearrangement links TRBV18 to TRBJ2-7, with 10 nucleotides matching TRBD2. Here the CDR3 reads CASSPGSGGYEQYF. In DNA form, the CDR3 reads TGTGCCAGCTCACCGGGTAGCGGGGGGTACGAGCAGTACTTC. The full variable domain, its missing parts supplied by reference TRBV18 and TRBJ2-7, is NAGVMQNPRHLVRRRGQEARLRCSPMKGHSHVYWYRQLPEEGLKFMVYLQKENIIDESGMPKERFSAEFPKEGPSILRIQQVVRGDSAAYFCASSPGSGGYEQYFGPGTRLTVT.